This T cell receptor beta chain was recovered during a study of blood T cell repertoires in COVID-19. Clones were sequenced by immunoSEQ multiplex PCR, and TCRdb holds only the in-frame ones, with some missing. The table has about 400,000 clones, 85% to 90% seen once. Germline V gives CDR1 MGHRA, CDR2 YSYEKL. V lost 3 bases, J lost 4 bases, and 27 bases lay in between. The CDR3 runs to 20 residues. This TCR was recovered from a human donor in a cohort sampled during active COVID-19. The V and J genes are TRBV4-1 and TRBJ1-4; D remains ambiguous. The sequenced sample consisted of peripheral blood. The CDR3 loop reads CASSHPLPSPGNMGNEKLFF. For the CDR3, the DNA is TGCGCCAGCAGCCATCCCCTCCCCTCCCCGGGGAATATGGGTAATGAAAAACTGTTTTTT.